This TCR beta chain stems from a study of T-cell reconstitution after alpha-beta-depleted transplantation in children. Findings and caveats of the study: At one year after transplant, newly produced T cells mostly accounted for T-cell counts and diversity. Certain patients had high TCRbeta diversity at day 60, and it came from recipient T cells and thymic progenitors that survived. There were reportedly several hundred expanded graft clones from which alpha-beta T cells came about two months after transplant.

Comments on this clonotype: The target antigen is unknown. A clone one base away is much larger, so this may be a read error.

The CDR3 extends over 18 amino acids. Germline-derived CDR1 and CDR2 are SNHLY and FYNNEI. Construction of the TCRbeta library involved unique molecular identifiers. One entry per CDR3 protein results from TCRdb running MiXCR on the PCR reads. The sample contains about 70,000 distinct CDR3 sequences, roughly a tenth of which appear only once. The material was PBMCs, obtained before TCRalphabeta/CD19-depleted stem cell transplant. The receptor's source is a boy aged 10-17 years with acute myeloid leukemia, due to receive a stem cell transplant. The chain links TRBV2 to TRBJ2-1, with TRBD2 identical over 15 bases. The CDR3 coding sequence is TGTACCAGCAGTCCTGGACTAGCGGGGGGGAGCTCCTACAATGAGCAGTTCTTC. Protein sequence: CTSSPGLAGGSSYNEQFF.